These 3 T cell receptor beta chains share one sample of origin, sequenced in a study of spatial heterogeneity in lung cancer. Overall study findings and caveats: Within tumors, counts of expanded alpha and beta TCRs tracked tumor mutation counts.

Specified time point: sample taken at primary tumor resection. Their cognate antigens are unknown. TCRdb independently ran MiXCR on the 5' RACE reads; one entry per CDR3 protein. The sample includes thousands of distinct CDR3 sequences, roughly 13% of them seen just once. This material consisted of lung tumor tissue, taken at surgery. Every receptor here comes from a male donor with early-stage non-small cell lung cancer.

By sample fraction, this clonotype is medium-sized (0.01 to 0.1%). This sequence joins TRBV27 and TRBJ2-1; TRBD1 is a possible D gene (6 bases). This CDR3 contains 17 residues. Germline lookup yields CDR1 MNHEY and CDR2 SMNVEV (reference sequence). V gave up 5 bases and J gave up 7 bases, with 24 bases separating them. CDR3 nucleotides: TGTGCCAGCAGTCCAATTCAGGGGCTCCGTGCTACAAATGAGCAGTTCTTC. Translation gives CASSPIQGLRATNEQFF.

This clonotype was counted at least ten times. The chain combines TRBV2 with TRBJ1-1, with a weak D call TRBD1 (5 bases). CDR3 length: 13 amino acids. Per germline, CDR1 SNHLY and CDR2 FYNNEI. V was pared by 5 bases and J by 8 bases, with 15 bases between. CDR3 residues: CASSLRGREEAFF. CDR3 nucleotides: TGTGCCAGCAGTTTAAGGGGCCGGGAAGAAGCTTTCTTT.

In its sample, this clonotype was seen many times. The CDR3 DNA follows: TGTGCCAGCAGCTTTTTGGCTAGCGGGAGTCGTTACGAGCAGTACTTC. Residues: CASSFLASGSRYEQYF. The chain links TRBV7-9 to TRBJ2-7, with 10 bases lining up with TRBD2. CDR3 size: 16 residues. CDR1 and CDR2 from the germline V gene are SEHNR and FQNEAQ (reference sequence). The V and J ends lost 3 bases and 4 bases, in that order; junction bases with no gene match: 9.